A selection of T cell receptor beta chains follows, all from one sample in a study of cytomegalovirus exposure and HLA in healthy donors. Assay: immunoSEQ multiplex PCR; the TCRdb copy retains only in-frame clones and omits some. The sample lists 150,000 to 200,000 clones; just under 80% were seen once. Sequencing was carried out using PBMCs. The receptors stem from a man in his late teens or twenties in good health and CMV-seropositive. Both conserved end residues are part of each CDR3. D genes are given only for firm matches. Rows give clone size only sometimes, using once, few, many, or a class for an expanded clone.

CASSEVSGLNQPQHF TGTGCCAGCAGTGAAGTGTCAGGCCTCAATCAGCCCCAGCATTTT . TRBV6-1 . TRBJ1-5
CASSPIRQGAPHEQYF TGTGCCAGCTCACCAATAAGACAGGGGGCGCCCCACGAGCAGTACTTC few TRBV18 TRBD1 TRBJ2-7
CSVRSTNEKLFF TGCAGCGTGCGATCAACTAATGAAAAACTGTTTTTT few TRBV29-1 . TRBJ1-4
CASSPGLVLDNEQFF TGTGCCAGCAGTCCGGGACTAGTGTTGGATAATGAGCAGTTCTTC once TRBV27 TRBD2 TRBJ2-1
CASSSGKETQYF TGTGCCAGCAGTTCAGGGAAGGAGACCCAGTACTTC . TRBV28 . TRBJ2-5
CASSLLQSNEQFF TGTGCCAGCAGCTTGCTACAGAGCAATGAGCAGTTCTTC once TRBV5-6 . TRBJ2-1
CASSQDSAGKNEQFF TGCGCCAGCAGCCAAGATAGCGCGGGGAAGAATGAGCAGTTCTTC . TRBV4-3 . TRBJ2-1
CASTRDNNEQFF TGTGCCTCGACGCGGGATAACAATGAGCAGTTCTTC . TRBV6-6 . TRBJ2-1
CASSRAGLVLETQYF TGTGCCAGCTCACGAGCGGGACTAGTTTTAGAGACCCAGTACTTC . TRBV18 TRBD2 TRBJ2-5
CATSRGGGAVDEQFF TGTGCCACCAGCAGGGGTGGGGGGGCCGTCGATGAGCAGTTCTTC . TRBV15 . TRBJ2-1
CASRAGELYNEQFF TGTGCCAGCAGAGCGGGAGAGCTTTACAATGAGCAGTTCTTC . TRBV6-5 TRBD2 TRBJ2-1
CAISAGVAYEQYF TGTGCCATCTCGGCGGGAGTCGCCTACGAGCAGTACTTC . TRBV6-6 TRBD2 TRBJ2-7
CAITTDRAANYGYTF TGTGCCATCACAACGGACAGGGCCGCTAACTATGGCTACACCTTC . TRBV10-3 TRBD1 TRBJ1-2
CASRNYRGQADTQYF TGTGCCAGCCGGAACTACAGGGGGCAAGCAGATACGCAGTATTTT . TRBV2 TRBD1 TRBJ2-3
CASTNTGGEDTQYF TGTGCCAGCACAAATACGGGGGGAGAGGATACGCAGTATTTT . TRBV6-1 TRBD2 TRBJ2-3
CASSDGFGHSGYTF TGTGCCAGCAGTGATGGTTTCGGACATTCTGGCTACACCTTC . TRBV6-1 . TRBJ1-2
CASSLRSGRGQETQYF TGTGCCAGCAGCTTGCGTAGCGGGAGGGGTCAAGAGACCCAGTACTTC once TRBV5-6 TRBD2 TRBJ2-5
CAWSVGLAIHEQFF TGTGCCTGGAGTGTAGGACTAGCGATTCATGAGCAGTTCTTC once TRBV30 TRBD2 TRBJ2-1
CSVGEDSTYEQYF TGCAGCGTTGGAGAAGATAGCACCTACGAGCAGTACTTC . TRBV29-1 . TRBJ2-7
CASSPGGPNTEAFF TGTGCCAGCAGCCCAGGGGGTCCCAACACTGAAGCTTTCTTT . TRBV5-4 TRBD1 TRBJ1-1
CASSGAIGVAEAFF TGCGCCAGCTCAGGGGCCATCGGGGTCGCTGAAGCTTTCTTT . TRBV5-1 . TRBJ1-1
CASSFSGEDEKLFF TGTGCCAGCAGTTTTTCGGGAGAGGATGAAAAACTGTTTTTT . TRBV28 . TRBJ1-4
CASSFPDSYGYTF TGTGCCAGCAGTTTCCCCGACAGTTATGGCTACACCTTC few TRBV28 . TRBJ1-2
CASSFIGAWSNTGELFF TGTGCCAGCAGTTTCATCGGAGCTTGGTCGAACACCGGGGAGCTGTTTTTT . TRBV28 . TRBJ2-2
CASSFRDQPQHF TGTGCCAGCAGCTTCAGGGATCAGCCCCAGCATTTT . TRBV7-2 . TRBJ1-5
CASSSVLDIYEQYF TGTGCCAGCAGCTCCGTACTGGACATATACGAGCAGTACTTC . TRBV7-9 . TRBJ2-7
CASSSSSAAGTSFPDTQYF TGTGCCAGCAGCTCCTCTAGCGCTGCGGGGACTAGTTTTCCGGATACGCAGTATTTT . TRBV7-8 TRBD2 TRBJ2-3